The 3 T cell receptor beta chains reported below all come from one sample, sequenced in a study of T cell responses to AZD1222 COVID-19 vaccine. Sequenced by immunoSEQ multiplex PCR; TCRdb stores in-frame clones only, minus some. This sample has roughly 97,000 clones, with roughly 92% found just once. The material sequenced was peripheral blood, taken on day 0 of AZD1222 vaccination. The receptor set was obtained from an adult in good health.

The chain carries TRBV7-9 and TRBJ1-3; 7 bases line up with TRBD1. CDR3 size: 16 residues. The germline V gene encodes CDR1 SEHNR and CDR2 FQNEAQ (reference sequence). V trimming: 3 bases; J trimming: 0 bases; junction bases outside the gene matches: 5. The CDR3 is CASSFGGQSSGNTIYF. As DNA, the CDR3 is TGTGCCAGCAGCTTTGGGGGACAGTCCTCTGGAAACACCATATATTTT.

V usage is TRBV3-1 (or the pseudogene TRBV3-2) and J usage is TRBJ2-1; TRBD2 matches at 10 bases. Looked up from germline, CDR1 is LGHDT and CDR2 is YNNKEL (reference sequence). Trimming removed 4 bases from V and 8 bases from J; junction bases left unmatched: 2. The CDR3 length is 13 residues. The CDR3 region has the DNA TGTGCCAGCAGCCTAGCGGGAGGTCATGAGCAGTTCTTC. Translating it yields CASSLAGGHEQFF.

This clone was counted only a few times. The chain carries TRBV5-4 and TRBJ1-3, with D possibly being TRBD1 (5 bases). Germline CDR1 reads SGHNT; CDR2 reads YYREEE (reference sequence). With 4 bases removed from V and 8 bases from J, the gap between germline ends came to 10 bases. CDR3 size: 12 residues. CDR3 sequence (DNA): TGTGCCAGCAGCCTCGAAGGGGACACCATATATTTT. Protein sequence: CASSLEGDTIYF.